One sample yielded the 28 T cell receptor beta chains listed below, sequenced in a study of blood T cell repertoires in COVID-19. The repertoire was sequenced with immunoSEQ multiplex PCR; TCRdb's copy has only in-frame clones and lacks some. Counted here are around 290,000 clones, about 89% occurring once; the ten biggest clones make up about 2.2%. Material: peripheral blood. The receptor set was obtained from a woman in her 30s with COVID-19, enrolled during active disease.

The chain combines TRBV3-1 (or the pseudogene TRBV3-2) with TRBJ2-1; D uncertain. The CDR3 consists of 13 residues. In germline, CDR1 is LGHDT, CDR2 YNNKEL (reference sequence). The germline V and J ends were trimmed by 2 bases and 4 bases, with 6 bases remaining between them. Here the CDR3 reads CASSQSKYNEQFF. CDR3 sequence (DNA): TGTGCCAGCAGCCAATCAAAATACAATGAGCAGTTCTTC.

The CDR3, as DNA: TGTGCCAGCTCACAGGACAGAGACACTGAAGCTTTCTTT. Translated, it gives CASSQDRDTEAFF. The rearrangement joins TRBV18 to TRBJ1-1; the D gene is possibly TRBD1 (6 bases). With 4 bases removed from V and 3 bases from J, the gap between germline ends came to 9 bases. Germline V gives CDR1 KGHSH, CDR2 LQKENI. This CDR3 has 13 amino acids.

The genes are TRBV27 and TRBJ1-6; D may be TRBD1 (5 bases). This CDR3 comprises 13 residues. The germline CDR1 and CDR2 sequences are MNHEY and SMNVEV (reference sequence). The V gene lost 2 bases and the J gene lost 10 bases, with 9 bases spanning the gap. The CDR3 DNA reads TGTGCCAGCAGTTTAATAGGGGAATCACCCCTCCACTTT. This gives the protein CASSLIGESPLHF.

The V and J genes are TRBV3-1 (or the pseudogene TRBV3-2) and TRBJ1-2, with D perhaps TRBD1 (5 bases). V was cut by 3 bases and J by 6 bases, with 8 bases left in between. Germline CDR1 reads LGHDT; CDR2 reads YNNKEL (reference sequence). This CDR3 has 12 residues. The CDR3 protein is CASSQQGHGYTF. The CDR3 DNA reads TGTGCCAGCAGCCAGCAGGGTCATGGCTACACCTTC.

The chain recombines TRBV2 with TRBJ2-7; TRBD1 matches 11 bases. V lost 2 bases, J lost 3 bases, and 6 bases stayed unmatched. This CDR3 spans 16 amino acids. Germline V gene data show CDR1 as SNHLY and CDR2 as FYNNEI. The CDR3 loop reads CASSESGQGADYEQYF. CDR3 in DNA: TGTGCCAGCAGTGAATCCGGACAGGGGGCAGACTACGAGCAGTACTTC.

The CDR3 loop is CASSLGTYQPQHF. The CDR3 DNA sequence: TGTGCCAGCAGTTTGGGGACTTACCAGCCCCAGCATTTT. The rearrangement joins TRBV27 to TRBJ1-5; tentative D call: TRBD1 (5 bases). Trimming took 3 bases from V and 7 from J, leaving 10 bases between them. CDR1 and CDR2 from the germline V gene are MNHEY and SMNVEV (reference sequence). The CDR3 covers 13 residues.

The V gene is TRBV27, the J gene TRBJ2-1; possibly TRBD2 for D (6 bases). The CDR3 sequence is 14 residues long. The ends were cut back, 5 bases at V and 3 bases at J, with 11 bases in the middle. CDR1 is MNHEY and CDR2 is SMNVEV in the germline V gene (reference sequence). CDR3 DNA: TGTGCCAGCAGTCCACCTAGCGACTACAATGAGCAGTTCTTC. This codes for CASSPPSDYNEQFF.

The chain couples TRBV7-7 to TRBJ2-3, with 8 bases that match TRBD2. Germline assignment: CDR1 SSHAT and CDR2 FNYEAQ (reference sequence). The CDR3 spans 16 residues. V was clipped by 2 bases and J by 2 bases; unmatched bases: 6. The CDR3 region is CASSLRGGLYTDTQYF. The CDR3 DNA reads as TGTGCCAGCAGCTTACGGGGGGGACTATACACAGATACGCAGTATTTT.

The chain links TRBV27 to TRBJ1-1; TRBD1 is a possible D gene (5 bases). Per the germline V gene, CDR1 is MNHEY and CDR2 is SMNVEV (reference sequence). V was shortened by 2 bases and J by 0 bases, with 7 bases between the two germline ends. The CDR3 has 14 residues. CDR3 in amino acids: CASSLIGVNTEAFF. CDR3 DNA: TGTGCCAGCAGTTTAATAGGGGTGAACACTGAAGCTTTCTTT.

V usage is TRBV12-3 or TRBV12-4 and J usage is TRBJ2-2; D is perhaps TRBD2 (5 bases). Trimming stripped 6 bases from V and 4 bases from J, with 9 bases between. CDR3 size: 13 residues. The CDR3 is CASSGLSTGELFF. Written as DNA, the CDR3 is TGTGCCAGCAGCGGACTTTCCACCGGGGAGCTGTTTTTT.

The chain joins TRBV27 to TRBJ1-6, with 7 bases lining up with TRBD1. Germline loops: CDR1 MNHEY, CDR2 SMNVEV (reference sequence). CDR3 length: 17 amino acids. The trim removed 5 bases at V and 7 bases at J, leaving 14 bases unmatched. CDR3 bases: TGTGCCAGCAGTCTCGGCGGGGTGGGGGACAGAAATTCACCCCTCCACTTT. Translation gives CASSLGGVGDRNSPLHF.

This chain joins TRBV27 and TRBJ1-5; D gene uncertain. Per the germline V gene, CDR1 is MNHEY and CDR2 is SMNVEV (reference sequence). This CDR3 contains 14 residues. The germline V and J ends were trimmed by 6 bases and 2 bases, with 11 bases remaining between them. CDR3: CASRILGGNQPQHF. CDR3 coding DNA: TGTGCCAGCAGGATACTCGGGGGCAATCAGCCCCAGCATTTT.

The chain links TRBV2 to TRBJ1-2, with D perhaps TRBD1 (6 bases). With 5 bases removed from V and 7 bases from J, the gap between germline ends came to 20 bases. Germline lookup yields CDR1 SNHLY and CDR2 FYNNEI. The CDR3 spans 15 residues. The CDR3 protein is CASSPFRDTPAGYTF. CDR3 in DNA: TGTGCCAGCAGTCCTTTTCGGGACACCCCGGCTGGCTACACCTTC.

The rearrangement uses TRBV19 and TRBJ1-2, with 8 bases identical to TRBD1. CDR1 and CDR2 (germline): LNHDA, SQIVND (reference sequence). Losses at the gene ends were 5 bases for V and 3 bases for J; bases not matched to a gene: 8. This CDR3 comprises 15 residues. The CDR3 sequence is CASSEGQVAHYGYTF. CDR3 in DNA: TGTGCCAGTAGTGAGGGACAGGTTGCGCACTATGGCTACACCTTC.

The chain joins TRBV29-1 to TRBJ2-5, with 9 bases fitting TRBD2. The CDR3 loop spans 13 amino acids. Trimming removed 5 bases from V and 4 bases from J; junction bases left unmatched: 5. The germline CDR1 and CDR2 sequences are SQVTM and ANQGSEA. DNA for the CDR3: TGCAGCGTTCGGCTAGCGGGAAGAGAGACCCAGTACTTC. It yields the protein CSVRLAGRETQYF. Looking up the rest from reference TRBV29-1 and TRBJ2-5 gives the full variable domain: SAVISQKPSRDICQRGTSLTIQCQVDSQVTMMFWYRQQPGQSLTLIATANQGSEATYESGFVIDKFPISRPNLTFSTLTVSNMSPEDSSIYLCSVRLAGRETQYFGPGTRLLVL.

The chain combines TRBV7-8 with TRBJ1-1, with 10 bases identical to TRBD1. The germline V gene encodes CDR1 SGHVS and CDR2 FQNEAQ. J was trimmed by 11 bases and V by 0 bases; bases with no gene match: 6. The CDR3 sequence is 14 residues long. CDR3 sequence reads: CASSLAGQGISAFF. CDR3 bases: TGTGCCAGCAGCTTAGCGGGACAGGGGATCTCGGCTTTCTTT.

The chain employs TRBV14 and TRBJ2-1, with 11 positions matching TRBD2. Unmatched junction bases numbered 12, after V lost 0 bases and J lost 5 bases. This CDR3 has 19 residues. CDR1 is SGHDN, CDR2 FVKESK, per germline. For the CDR3, the DNA is TGTGCCAGCAGCCAAGATATAACTAGCGGGGGAAAACGGAACAATGAGCAGTTCTTC. Amino acid sequence: CASSQDITSGGKRNNEQFF. The whole variable domain, filled in from reference TRBV14 and TRBJ2-1, reads EAGVTQFPSHSVIEKGQTVTLRCDPISGHDNLYWYRRVMGKEIKFLLHFVKESKQDESGMPNNRFLAERTGGTYSTLKVQPAELEDSGVYFCASSQDITSGGKRNNEQFFGPGTRLTVL.

The chain uses TRBV28 and TRBJ1-4; D unresolved. V lost 9 bases to trimming and J lost 0 bases, with 5 bases between them. The CDR3 covers 12 residues. Germline V gene data show CDR1 as MDHEN and CDR2 as SYDVKM. CDR3 coding DNA: TGTGCCAGTACAGCAACTAATGAAAAACTGTTTTTT. Translated, it gives CASTATNEKLFF.

The CDR3 nucleotides read TGCAGCGTTGCATGGGGGGGCGACTATGGCTACACCTTC. Its translation is CSVAWGGDYGYTF. V gene TRBV29-1 combines with J gene TRBJ1-2; perhaps TRBD1 as D (6 bases). The CDR3 has 13 amino acids. V dropped 4 bases and J dropped 3 bases, with 12 bases sitting between them. Germline lookup yields CDR1 SQVTM and CDR2 ANQGSEA.

This chain links TRBV18 with TRBJ2-1, with 11 positions matching TRBD2. The CDR3 spans 16 residues. The J segment lost 3 bases and the V segment lost 0 bases, leaving 1 base of the junction unmatched. Germline loops: CDR1 KGHSH, CDR2 LQKENI. This CDR3 is CASSPPTSGSYNEQFF. The CDR3 DNA reads TGTGCCAGCTCACCACCCACTAGCGGGAGCTACAATGAGCAGTTCTTC.

The chain couples TRBV12-5 to TRBJ2-3, with a tentative D call TRBD1 (7 bases). V was pared by 9 bases and J by 2 bases, with 18 bases between. Germline loops: CDR1 LGHNT, CDR2 FRNRAP. This CDR3 spans 15 amino acids. CDR3 region: CASAGPGQLTDTQYF. In nucleotides, the CDR3 is TGTGCTAGCGCGGGACCGGGACAGCTCACAGATACGCAGTATTTT.

V is TRBV5-4 and J is TRBJ2-2; perhaps TRBD2 as D (6 bases). CDR3 size: 17 residues. Trimming pared 4 bases from V and 0 bases from J, leaving 16 bases between. CDR1 and CDR2 from the germline V gene are SGHNT and YYREEE (reference sequence). The CDR3 region is CASSQQLAEPNTGELFF. The CDR3 nucleotides read TGTGCCAGCAGCCAACAACTAGCCGAACCGAACACCGGGGAGCTGTTTTTT.

In its sample, this clone was seen a few times. This chain connects TRBV12-3 or TRBV12-4 to TRBJ1-1; D not resolved. The germline V and J ends were trimmed by 6 bases and 4 bases, with 12 bases remaining between them. This CDR3 is 13 amino acids long. CDR3 in DNA: TGTGCCAGCAGACGGTCAGGATCCACTGAAGCTTTCTTT. Protein sequence: CASRRSGSTEAFF.

The rearrangement uses TRBV10-3 and TRBJ1-5; 9 bases are shared with TRBD1. J gave up 1 base and V 3 bases, and 1 base lay outside the gene matches. There are 15 residues in the CDR3. Germline lookup yields CDR1 ENHRY and CDR2 SYGVKD. CDR3 bases: TGTGCCATCAGTGAAGGGACAGGGAGCAATCAGCCCCAGCATTTT. As protein: CAISEGTGSNQPQHF.

The J gene is TRBJ2-7, the V gene TRBV28, with TRBD1 matching over 8 bases. The length of the CDR3 is 15 residues. The V gene end was trimmed by 3 bases and the J gene end by 7 bases; junction bases not matched to a gene: 11. Germline V gene data show CDR1 as MDHEN and CDR2 as SYDVKM. The CDR3 spells CASSFVTGEQGEQYF. The CDR3 nucleotides are TGTGCCAGCAGTTTCGTGACAGGGGAACAAGGGGAGCAGTACTTC.

This clone was seen many times. The rearrangement joins TRBV2 to TRBJ2-2, with 7 bases aligning to TRBD2. The CDR3 is 15 amino acids. V lost 5 bases, J lost 0 bases, and 3 bases stayed unmatched. Germline CDR1 is SNHLY and CDR2 is FYNNEI. CDR3 sequence: CASSSSGTNTGELFF. CDR3 bases: TGTGCCAGCAGTTCTAGCGGAACGAACACCGGGGAGCTGTTTTTT. The entire variable domain, with the rest obtained from reference TRBV2 and TRBJ2-2, is as follows: EPEVTQTPSHQVTQMGQEVILRCVPISNHLYFYWYRQILGQKVEFLVSFYNNEISEKSEIFDDQFSVERPDGSNFTLKIRSTKLEDSAMYFCASSSSGTNTGELFFGEGSRLTVL.

This chain uses TRBV6-6 with TRBJ1-5, with D possibly being TRBD1 (5 bases). Germline CDR1 MNHNY, CDR2 SVGAGI (reference sequence). Trimming removed 7 bases from V and 4 bases from J, with 11 bases in between. The CDR3 length is 13 residues. This chain's CDR3 is CASNGQANQPQHF. The CDR3 region has the DNA TGTGCCAGCAACGGACAAGCTAATCAGCCCCAGCATTTT.

The chain carries TRBV5-1 and TRBJ2-2, with 7 bases lining up with TRBD2. V shed 3 bases, J shed 0 bases, and the junction held 2 bases outside the gene matches. Germline V lookup: CDR1 SGHRS, CDR2 YFSETQ. CDR3 size: 15 residues. CDR3 bases: TGCGCCAGCAGCTCTCTAGCGGCGAACACCGGGGAGCTGTTTTTT. As protein: CASSSLAANTGELFF.